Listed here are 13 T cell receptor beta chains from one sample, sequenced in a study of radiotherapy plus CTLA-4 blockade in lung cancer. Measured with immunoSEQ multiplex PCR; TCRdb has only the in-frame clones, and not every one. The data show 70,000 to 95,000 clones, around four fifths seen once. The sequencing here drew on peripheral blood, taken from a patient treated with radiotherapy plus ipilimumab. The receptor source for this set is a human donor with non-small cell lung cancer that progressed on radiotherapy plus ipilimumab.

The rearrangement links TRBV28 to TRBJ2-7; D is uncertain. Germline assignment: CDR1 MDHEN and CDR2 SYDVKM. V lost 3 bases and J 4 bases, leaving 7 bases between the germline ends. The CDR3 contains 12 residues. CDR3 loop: CASSFQRYEQYF. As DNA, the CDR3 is TGTGCCAGCAGTTTCCAAAGGTACGAGCAGTACTTC. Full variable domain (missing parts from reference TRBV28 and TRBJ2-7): DVKVTQSSRYLVKRTGEKVFLECVQDMDHENMFWYRQDPGLGLRLIYFSYDVKMKEKGDIPEGYSVSREKKERFSLILESASTNQTSMYLCASSFQRYEQYFGPGTRLTVT.

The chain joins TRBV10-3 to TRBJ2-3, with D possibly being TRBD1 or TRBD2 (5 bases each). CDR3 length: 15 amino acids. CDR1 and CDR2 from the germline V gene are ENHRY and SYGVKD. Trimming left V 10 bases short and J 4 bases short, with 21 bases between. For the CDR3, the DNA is TGTGCCACCCATGGCCTCGGGGTGGGGGCAGATACGCAGTATTTT. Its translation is CATHGLGVGADTQYF.

CDR3 in amino acids: CASSSRDRAAGISEQFF. The CDR3 bases are TGTGCCAGCAGTTCCCGGGACAGGGCGGCGGGAATCAGTGAGCAGTTCTTC. The chain links TRBV27 to TRBJ2-1; 9 nucleotides match TRBD1. The trim removed 4 bases at V and 9 bases at J, leaving 16 bases unmatched. Germline-derived CDR1 and CDR2 are MNHEY and SMNVEV (reference sequence). The CDR3 is 17 residues long.

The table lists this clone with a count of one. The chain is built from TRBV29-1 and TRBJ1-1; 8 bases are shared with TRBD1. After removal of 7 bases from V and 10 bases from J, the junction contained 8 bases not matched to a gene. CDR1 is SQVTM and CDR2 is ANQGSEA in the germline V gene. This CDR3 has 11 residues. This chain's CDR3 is CSATRTGPAFF. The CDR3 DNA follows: TGCAGCGCCACCCGGACAGGGCCAGCTTTCTTT.

CDR3 coding DNA: TGTGCCAGCAGCCAAGATGGGGTAACTAGCGGGGTTATTCAGTACTTC. Translated: CASSQDGVTSGVIQYF. The chain links TRBV4-2 to TRBJ2-4; TRBD2 matches at 10 bases. The germline V gene has CDR1 LGHNA and CDR2 YNFKEQ. Trimming cost V 0 bases and J 10 bases; bases outside gene matches: 9. This CDR3 has 16 residues.

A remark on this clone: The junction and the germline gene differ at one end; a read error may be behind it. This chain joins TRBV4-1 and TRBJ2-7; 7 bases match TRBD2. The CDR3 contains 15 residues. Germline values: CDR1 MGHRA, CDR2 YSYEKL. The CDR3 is CASSQGGSGFYEQYF. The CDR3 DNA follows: TGTGCCAGCAGCCAAGGCGGTAGCGGGTTCTACGAGCAGTACTTC.

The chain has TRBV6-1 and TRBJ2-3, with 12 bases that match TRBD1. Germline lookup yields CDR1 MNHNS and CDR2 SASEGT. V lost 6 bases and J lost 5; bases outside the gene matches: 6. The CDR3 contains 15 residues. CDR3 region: CASSRDRGLKDTQYF. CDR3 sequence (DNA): TGTGCCAGCAGCCGGGACAGGGGGCTTAAAGATACGCAGTATTTT.

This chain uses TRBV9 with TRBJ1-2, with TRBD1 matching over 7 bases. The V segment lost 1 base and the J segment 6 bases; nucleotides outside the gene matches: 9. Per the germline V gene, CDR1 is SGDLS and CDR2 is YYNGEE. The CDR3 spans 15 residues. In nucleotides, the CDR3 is TGTGCCAGCAGCGTACAGGGACAGCCGTGGGATGGCTACACCTTC. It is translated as CASSVQGQPWDGYTF.

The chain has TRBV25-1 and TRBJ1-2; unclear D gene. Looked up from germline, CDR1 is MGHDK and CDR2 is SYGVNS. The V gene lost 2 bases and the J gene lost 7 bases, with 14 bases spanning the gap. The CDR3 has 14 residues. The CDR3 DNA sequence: TGTGCCAGCAGTGAACCGGGTGGGTTCAGTGGCTACACCTTC. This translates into CASSEPGGFSGYTF.

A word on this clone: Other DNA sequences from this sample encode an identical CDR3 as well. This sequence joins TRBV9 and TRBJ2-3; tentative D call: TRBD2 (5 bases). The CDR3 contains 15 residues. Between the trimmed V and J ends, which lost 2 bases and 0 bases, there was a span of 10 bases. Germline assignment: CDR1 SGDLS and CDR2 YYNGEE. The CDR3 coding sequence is TGTGCCAGCAGCGTCACTCGACTAAGCACAGATACGCAGTATTTT. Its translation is CASSVTRLSTDTQYF.

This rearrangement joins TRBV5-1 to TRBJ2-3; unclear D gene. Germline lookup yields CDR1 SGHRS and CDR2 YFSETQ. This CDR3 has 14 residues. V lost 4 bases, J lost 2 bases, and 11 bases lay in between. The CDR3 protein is CASSLEQITDTQYF. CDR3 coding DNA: TGCGCCAGCAGCCTGGAACAGATCACAGATACGCAGTATTTT.

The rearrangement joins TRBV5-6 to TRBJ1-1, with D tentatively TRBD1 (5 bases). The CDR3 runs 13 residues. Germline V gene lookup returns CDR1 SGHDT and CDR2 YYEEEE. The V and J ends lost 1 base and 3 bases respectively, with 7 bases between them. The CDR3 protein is CASSLPGDTEAFF. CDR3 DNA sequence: TGTGCCAGCAGCTTGCCGGGGGACACTGAAGCTTTCTTT.

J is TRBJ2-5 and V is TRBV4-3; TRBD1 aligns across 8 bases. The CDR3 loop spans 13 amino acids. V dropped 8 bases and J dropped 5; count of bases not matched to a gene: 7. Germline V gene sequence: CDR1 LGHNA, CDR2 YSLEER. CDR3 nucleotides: TGCGCCAGCGCGGACAGGGTTGGGGAGACCCAGTACTTC. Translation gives CASADRVGETQYF.